Presented here are 2 T cell receptor beta chains from one specimen sequenced in a study of cytomegalovirus exposure and HLA in healthy donors. This PCR relied on a set of 60 Vbeta primers and 13 Jbeta primers. TCRdb's copy holds only in-frame clones and misses some; the assay was immunoSEQ multiplex PCR. Among 200,000 to 300,000 clones listed, approximately 84% were seen once. The sequenced sample was PBMCs. All receptors come from a woman between 40 and 50 years old in good health and CMV-seropositive.

The table lists this clone with a count of one. This chain connects TRBV10-3 to TRBJ1-5; D not resolved. The CDR3 consists of 19 residues. CDR1 and CDR2 (germline): ENHRY, SYGVKD. V lost 0 bases and J lost 0, with 18 bases in between. CDR3 nucleotides: TGTGCCATCAGTGAGTCAAGGCAGCGGGGAGATATTAGCAATCAGCCCCAGCATTTT. This gives the protein CAISESRQRGDISNQPQHF.

V usage is TRBV11-2 and J usage is TRBJ2-5; TRBD2 matches at 12 bases. The CDR3 length is 16 residues. Unmatched junction bases numbered 7, after V lost 4 bases and J lost 4 bases. The germline V gene encodes CDR1 SGHAT and CDR2 FQNNGV. The DNA of the CDR3 is TGTGCCAGCAGCTCCTTGACTAGCGGGAGTCCAGAGACCCAGTACTTC. It translates to CASSSLTSGSPETQYF.